One T cell receptor beta chain is described in this entry. This clonotype was detected ten times or more. The antigen this receptor binds is unknown. Per-base qualities were not stored, and no clone one base away is much larger. This entry belongs to a study of T cells in Graves' hyperthyroidism and ophthalmopathy (dated by TCRdb to about 2019). Study-level background: Peripheral blood was sampled at the time of initial diagnosis, prior to any treatment. In several Graves' hyperthyroidism patients, the study also compared T-cell repertoires from thyroid tissue with T-cell repertoires from blood. An independent validation cohort of 18 to 20 hyperthyroidism patients and about 15 patients who later progressed to ophthalmopathy tested prospective prediction of ophthalmopathy. After sampling, hyperthyroidism patients received methimazole starting at 30 mg daily, and ophthalmopathy patients received high-dose intravenous methylprednisolone. For training and testing, the 100 or so patients in the discovery cohort were randomly divided in a 7:3 ratio. To identify distinguishing TCR V-J signatures, a discovery cohort of 100 or so patients was used, comprising 40 to 45 with Graves' ophthalmopathy and around 60 with stable Graves' hyperthyroidism. The paper reports TCR Vbeta CDR3 sequencing of some 140 peripheral blood samples: some 41 ophthalmopathy, fewer than 85 hyperthyroidism and around 17 progressor patients.

V and J lose 1 base and 0 bases, and a span of 9 bases separates them. Reading the germline V gene gives CDR1 SGHTA and CDR2 FQGNSA. From its cysteine to its phenylalanine, the CDR3 spans 15 amino acids. The retained sequence is limited to the CDR3, 45 bases, with the frame set at the first base. The research as a whole found: In cross-validation, a model built on a 13 V-J signature told ophthalmopathy apart from stable hyperthyroidism with approximately 91% sensitivity and approximately 81% specificity, and in testing the same model reached 80%/75%. No statistical method was used to fix the sample size in advance, and group allocation was not hidden from the investigators. In validation, progression to ophthalmopathy was predicted by the model with 55% to 71% sensitivity and roughly 72% specificity, a median of around 6.5 months before onset. Blood samples also contained most of the expanded thyroid clonotypes (frequency above 0.001), which suggests that blood repertoires may reflect thyroid immune responses.

Amplification of TCR beta CDR3 regions was carried out from RNA transcripts. A first-round RT-PCR of the TCR CDR3 used the HTBI primer set with the Qiagen OneStep RT-PCR kit. The libraries were constructed in a second round of multiplex PCR and then size-selected and purified. Paired-end sequencing of the libraries was performed with 100 bp reads on an Illumina HiSeq2000. The study's processing was this. Raw data were processed with SOAPnuke, discarding reads with adapters, uncalled bases, mean Phred below 15, or no exact constant-primer or identifier match. High-quality paired reads were merged using COPE v1.2.5, and each unique nucleotide sequence was defined as a clonotype. Clonotypes were aligned to IMGT TRBV, TRBD and TRBJ reference segments using MiTCR v1.1. The analysis included only V-J combinations with a frequency above 0.0001, which together covered around 99% of the repertoires. The TCS score was defined as the ratio of F50 (clonal expansion) to E x V (chaos), calculated using BLOSUM62-based TCRdist between CDR3 peptides within each V-J. Welch's t-statistics and random forest reduced some 510 V-J features to 10 to 15, which were used in a naive Bayes classifier (R e1071). TCRdb applied fastp at Q25 and MiXCR to the public reads, then kept only in-frame beta chains. Under each unique CDR3 protein, matching rows form one entry showing the most common genes and DNA. The V and J calls reflect TCRdb's pipeline rather than the authors' work. Present in this sample are more than 550,000 distinct CDR3 sequences, 15% to 20% of which were seen just once. The top ten clones comprise less than 20% of the sample.

Stable Graves' hyperthyroidism was defined as no progression to ophthalmopathy during 18 months of follow-up. Hyperthyroidism patients were newly diagnosed, with disease duration under 2 months, and aged 18 to 65 years. Exclusion was applied to patients with uncontrolled infections, other autoimmune diseases, pregnancy or lactation. Diagnoses were established on the basis of clinical symptoms, serum thyroxine and TRAb, thyroid ultrasound, and orbital computed tomography. Ficoll-Paque density gradient centrifugation was used to isolate PBMCs from approximately 10 ml of fresh peripheral blood. Trizol reagent was used to extract total RNA, and RNA quality was then checked on an Agilent 2100 Bioanalyzer.

This TCR was sampled from a man aged 45-65 years with Graves' hyperthyroidism. Sequenced input: blood. Here the chain combines TRBV7-2 and TRBJ1-1; the D gene identity is not certain. CDR3 sequence: CASSLGPPMNTEAFF. The sequence in DNA is TGTGCCAGCAGCTTAGGCCCCCCCATGAACACTGAAGCTTTCTTT.